Each of the 28 T cell receptor beta chains below was sequenced from the same sample in a study of PD-1 blockade in classical Hodgkin lymphoma. Every one of the patients relapsed after autologous stem cell transplantation (brentuximab vedotin exposure was variable). Libraries were prepared by immunoSEQ multiplex PCR; TCRdb keeps only in-frame clonotypes and omits some of them. The sample contains about 27,000 clones, 78% of which appear only once. The material was peripheral blood mononuclear cells (PBMCs), obtained before the second cycle of nivolumab. These receptors were collected from a human donor with classical Hodgkin lymphoma.

Details on this clone: The junction differs from germline at one of its ends, possibly a read error. Here the CDR3 DNA reads TGCGCCAGCAACTTGGGGGACAGGGAGGAGGGCGAGCAGTACTTC. It yields the protein CASNLGDREEGEQYF. V is TRBV5-1 and J is TRBJ2-7, with 9 bases identical to TRBD1. CDR3 length: 15 amino acids. The germline V gene has CDR1 SGHRS and CDR2 YFSETQ.

This chain links TRBV9 with TRBJ2-5, with 12 bases fitting TRBD2. Trimming removed 4 bases from V and 1 base from J; junction bases left unmatched: 5. Germline values: CDR1 SGDLS, CDR2 YYNGEE. The CDR3 spans 16 residues. CDR3: CASSLGLAGSQETQYF. Written as DNA, the CDR3 is TGTGCCAGCAGCCTAGGACTAGCGGGGTCCCAAGAGACCCAGTACTTC.

This chain joins TRBV25-1 and TRBJ2-1, with D perhaps matching TRBD1 or TRBD2 (7 bases each). CDR1 and CDR2 from the germline V gene are MGHDK and SYGVNS. CDR3 size: 17 residues. The V gene lost 7 bases and the J gene lost 3 bases, with 22 bases spanning the gap. Here the CDR3 reads CASTPRQQGEGYNEQFF. CDR3 sequence (DNA): TGTGCCAGCACCCCTCGACAGCAGGGGGAGGGCTACAATGAGCAGTTCTTC. Full variable domain (missing parts from reference TRBV25-1 and TRBJ2-1): EADIYQTPRYLVIGTGKKITLECSQTMGHDKMYWYQQDPGMELHLIHYSYGVNSTEKGDLSSESTVSRIRTEHFPLTLESARPSHTSQYLCASTPRQQGEGYNEQFFGPGTRLTVL.

The table lists this clone with a few counts. The V gene is TRBV7-9, the J gene TRBJ1-2; 9 positions agree with TRBD1. After removal of 2 bases from V and 6 bases from J, the junction contained 10 bases not matched to a gene. There are 16 residues in the CDR3. Germline CDR1 SEHNR, CDR2 FQNEAQ (reference sequence). CDR3 residues: CASSLSTGGLGNGYTF. The CDR3 DNA reads TGTGCCAGCAGCTTATCCACAGGGGGCTTAGGCAATGGCTACACCTTC.

Only one count was recorded for this clone. The V call is TRBV2, the J call TRBJ1-6; D possibly corresponds to TRBD1 (6 bases). The CDR3 has 13 amino acids. Germline V CDR1 and CDR2: SNHLY, FYNNEI. The V gene lost 8 bases and the J gene lost 8 bases, with 13 bases spanning the gap. Written as DNA, the CDR3 is TGTGCCAGCCGGGCCAGGGGCGATTCACCCCTCCACTTT. Protein product: CASRARGDSPLHF.

The CDR3, as DNA: TGTGCCAGCAGTGAAGGCGCCGGTACCACAGATACGCAGTATTTT. Its translation is CASSEGAGTTDTQYF. This chain joins TRBV25-1 and TRBJ2-3; D unresolved. Between the trimmed V and J ends, which lost 2 bases and 2 bases, there was a span of 11 bases. This CDR3 spans 15 amino acids. Per germline, CDR1 MGHDK and CDR2 SYGVNS. The variable domain in full, completed from reference TRBV25-1 and TRBJ2-3, reads EADIYQTPRYLVIGTGKKITLECSQTMGHDKMYWYQQDPGMELHLIHYSYGVNSTEKGDLSSESTVSRIRTEHFPLTLESARPSHTSQYLCASSEGAGTTDTQYFGPGTRLTVL.

This rearrangement joins TRBV9 to TRBJ2-1, with D uncertain. V gave up 0 bases and J gave up 11 bases, with 12 bases separating them. Germline CDR1 and CDR2: SGDLS and YYNGEE. This CDR3 has 13 amino acids. The CDR3 nucleotides are TGTGCCAGCAGCGTAGACACCGGGTCGAAGCAGTTCTTC. It encodes CASSVDTGSKQFF.

The genes are TRBV5-6 and TRBJ2-1; weak D call: TRBD1 (6 bases). This CDR3 region has 16 residues. The germline gives CDR1 SGHDT, CDR2 YYEEEE. The V gene lost 2 bases and the J gene lost 2 bases, with 14 bases spanning the gap. CDR3 sequence (DNA): TGTGCCAGCAGCTTACGAGGGGGACAAGCCTACAATGAGCAGTTCTTC. Its protein is CASSLRGGQAYNEQFF.

The chain joins TRBV10-3 to TRBJ2-1; 10 bases map to TRBD1. Germline V gene data show CDR1 as ENHRY and CDR2 as SYGVKD. This CDR3 is 13 amino acids long. The J segment lost 7 bases and the V segment lost 4 bases, leaving 1 base of the junction unmatched. CDR3 sequence reads: CAISGTGGNEQFF. The CDR3 region has the DNA TGTGCCATCAGTGGGACAGGGGGAAATGAGCAGTTCTTC.

The chain combines TRBV6-1 with TRBJ1-3; 7 bases agree with TRBD1. CDR3 length: 13 residues. The ends lost 8 bases at V and 6 bases at J; junction bases unmatched: 7. CDR1 is MNHNS, CDR2 SASEGT, per germline. The CDR3 DNA follows: TGTGCCAGCGCGAACAGGGGTGTAAACACCATATATTTT. Protein product: CASANRGVNTIYF.

This clone was seen a few times. The V call is TRBV10-2, the J call TRBJ2-7; D ambiguous. Germline CDR1 and CDR2: WSHSY and SAAADI. Deletions cut 4 bases from V and 3 bases from J, with 4 bases between. The CDR3 spans 11 residues. The CDR3 here is CASSGYYEQYF. The DNA of the CDR3 is TGCGCCAGCAGTGGGTACTACGAGCAGTACTTC.

V usage is TRBV6-1 and J usage is TRBJ1-6; D is undetermined. This CDR3 has 15 amino acids. Deletions cut 2 bases from V and 7 bases from J, with 12 bases between. Germline V lookup: CDR1 MNHNS, CDR2 SASEGT. CDR3 coding DNA: TGTGCCAGCAGTGAATCCCTTACAGAAAATTCACCCCTCCACTTT. This gives the protein CASSESLTENSPLHF.

V is TRBV6-5 and J is TRBJ1-2; D remains unclear. This CDR3 is built from 11 residues. Germline V lookup: CDR1 MNHEY, CDR2 SVGAGI. With 5 bases removed from V and 2 bases from J, the gap between germline ends came to 3 bases. The CDR3 spells CASSHNYGYTF. The CDR3 DNA follows: TGTGCCAGCAGTCACAACTATGGCTACACCTTC.

By proportion, this clone is medium-sized. The chain links TRBV7-6 to TRBJ1-3, with 11 bases aligning to TRBD1. This CDR3 has 16 amino acids. Trimming at V came to 4 bases and at J to 2 bases, leaving 4 bases not matched to a gene. The germline CDR1 and CDR2 sequences are SGHVS and FNYEAQ. The chain's CDR3 is CASSSGTGGTGNTIYF. In DNA, the CDR3 is TGTGCCAGCAGCTCAGGGACAGGGGGTACTGGAAACACCATATATTTT.

CDR3 protein: CASYRGGSTEAFF. The CDR3 coding sequence is TGTGCCTCATACCGCGGGGGATCCACTGAAGCTTTCTTT. The chain combines TRBV30 with TRBJ1-1; D perhaps matches TRBD1 (5 bases). From germline, CDR1 is GTSNPN and CDR2 SVGIG (reference sequence). The V end was cut by 7 bases, the J end by 4 bases, with 16 bases between. The CDR3 contains 13 residues.

A few counts support this clone. The V and J genes are TRBV18 and TRBJ1-2; 8 bases are shared with TRBD1. This CDR3 contains 12 residues. Trimming at V came to 11 bases and at J to 3 bases, leaving 5 bases not matched to a gene. CDR1 is KGHSH, CDR2 LQKENI, per germline. CDR3 in amino acids: CAGSTGDYGYTF. The DNA of the CDR3 is TGTGCCGGATCGACAGGGGACTATGGCTACACCTTC.

This clone appeared once. This chain joins TRBV11-3 and TRBJ1-4; no reliable D call. V was clipped by 5 bases and J by 4 bases, with 8 bases between them. Germline CDR1 is SGHNT and CDR2 is YENEEA. The CDR3 covers 13 residues. The CDR3 bases are TGTGCCAGCAGCCGGGCCGTTAATGAAAAACTGTTTTTT. As protein: CASSRAVNEKLFF.

CDR3 sequence (DNA): TGTGCCAGCAGTGGAAGGACAGGGACAGATACGCAGTATTTT. Translating it yields CASSGRTGTDTQYF. The chain recombines TRBV6-1 with TRBJ2-3, with 8 bases matching TRBD1. V gave up 4 bases and J gave up 3 bases; unmatched junction bases: 3. The CDR3 is 14 amino acids. CDR1 is MNHNS and CDR2 is SASEGT in the germline V gene.

The gene calls are TRBV2 and TRBJ1-4; D gene ambiguous. Per germline, CDR1 SNHLY and CDR2 FYNNEI. This CDR3 has 13 amino acids. V lost 4 bases, J lost 1 base, and 4 bases lay in between. In DNA form, the CDR3 reads TGTGCCAGCAGTGGCCGAACTAATGAAAAACTGTTTTTT. As protein: CASSGRTNEKLFF.

The chain recombines TRBV11-3 with TRBJ1-1; perhaps TRBD1 as D (5 bases). Germline V gene lookup returns CDR1 SGHNT and CDR2 YENEEA. The CDR3 sequence is 13 residues long. Trimming took 5 bases from V and 5 from J, leaving 12 bases between them. The CDR3 loop is CASSLSGGTEAFF. Written as DNA, the CDR3 is TGTGCCAGCAGCCTCAGTGGGGGGACTGAAGCTTTCTTT.

The chain uses TRBV19 and TRBJ1-5, with D unresolved. CDR3 size: 18 residues. CDR1 is LNHDA, CDR2 SQIVND, per germline (reference sequence). V shed 3 bases and J shed 2 bases, with 20 bases lying between them. CDR3 region: CASSMVGGGSSGNQPQHF. The CDR3 region has the DNA TGTGCCAGTAGTATGGTGGGTGGAGGGAGTTCCGGCAATCAGCCCCAGCATTTT.

The V call is TRBV11-2, the J call TRBJ2-5; no clear D gene. CDR1 and CDR2 (germline): SGHAT, FQNNGV. V was trimmed by 0 bases and J by 7 bases, leaving 15 bases between them. CDR3 length: 15 residues. The CDR3 region has the DNA TGTGCCAGCAGCTTAGATCTCTGGAGCCTCGGGACCCAGTACTTC. Its protein is CASSLDLWSLGTQYF.

A few counts support this clone. The chain carries TRBV7-3 and TRBJ2-1; TRBD2 matches at 7 bases. The germline V gene encodes CDR1 SGHTA and CDR2 FQGTGA. The trim removed 2 bases at V and 0 bases at J, leaving 13 bases unmatched. There are 19 residues in the CDR3. The CDR3 DNA sequence: TGTGCCAGCAGCTTAGCACCTTATGGGACTACCTCCTCCTACAATGAGCAGTTCTTC. Translation gives CASSLAPYGTTSSYNEQFF.

The chain couples TRBV6-1 to TRBJ1-1; D is ambiguous. Between the trimmed V and J ends, which lost 5 bases and 1 base, there was a span of 5 bases. Germline V gene lookup returns CDR1 MNHNS and CDR2 SASEGT. This CDR3 is built from 12 residues. CDR3 sequence reads: CASSRSNTEAFF. In nucleotides, the CDR3 is TGTGCCAGCAGTAGGTCGAACACTGAAGCTTTCTTT.

The chain recombines TRBV2 with TRBJ1-2; D is undetermined. Trimming took off 6 bases at V and 0 bases at J, with 5 bases between the two ends. Per the germline V gene, CDR1 is SNHLY and CDR2 is FYNNEI. The CDR3 is 12 amino acids. CDR3 protein: CASRNTNYGYTF. The CDR3 DNA sequence: TGTGCCAGCAGGAACACTAACTATGGCTACACCTTC.

Notes on this clone: A read error may produce the germline difference seen at one junction end. This chain joins TRBV5-1 and TRBJ2-3, with 9 nucleotides matching TRBD2. The CDR3 loop spans 15 amino acids. Per germline, CDR1 SGHRS and CDR2 YFSETQ. The CDR3 reads CASSLGSGGPDTQYF. In DNA, the CDR3 is TGCGCCAGCAGTTTGGGTAGCGGGGGCCCAGATACGCAGTATTTT.

The chain joins TRBV4-3 to TRBJ2-3, with TRBD2 matching 12 bases. Germline CDR1 LGHNA, CDR2 YSLEER. The V segment lost 4 bases and the J segment 3 bases; nucleotides outside the gene matches: 17. CDR3 length: 20 residues. CDR3 DNA sequence: TGCGCCAGCAGCCCCCTCTTAGGGCTAGCGGGGGGGCCAGGGACAGATACGCAGTATTTT. Translation: CASSPLLGLAGGPGTDTQYF.

V and J are TRBV14 and TRBJ2-7; tentatively, D is TRBD2 (7 bases). Germline CDR1 is SGHDN and CDR2 is FVKESK. There are 14 residues in the CDR3. Trimming took off 5 bases at V and 9 bases at J, with 20 bases between the two ends. CDR3 DNA sequence: TGTGCCAGCAGCGACGAGTTCACAGGGAGGGTGCAGTACTTC. Translation: CASSDEFTGRVQYF.